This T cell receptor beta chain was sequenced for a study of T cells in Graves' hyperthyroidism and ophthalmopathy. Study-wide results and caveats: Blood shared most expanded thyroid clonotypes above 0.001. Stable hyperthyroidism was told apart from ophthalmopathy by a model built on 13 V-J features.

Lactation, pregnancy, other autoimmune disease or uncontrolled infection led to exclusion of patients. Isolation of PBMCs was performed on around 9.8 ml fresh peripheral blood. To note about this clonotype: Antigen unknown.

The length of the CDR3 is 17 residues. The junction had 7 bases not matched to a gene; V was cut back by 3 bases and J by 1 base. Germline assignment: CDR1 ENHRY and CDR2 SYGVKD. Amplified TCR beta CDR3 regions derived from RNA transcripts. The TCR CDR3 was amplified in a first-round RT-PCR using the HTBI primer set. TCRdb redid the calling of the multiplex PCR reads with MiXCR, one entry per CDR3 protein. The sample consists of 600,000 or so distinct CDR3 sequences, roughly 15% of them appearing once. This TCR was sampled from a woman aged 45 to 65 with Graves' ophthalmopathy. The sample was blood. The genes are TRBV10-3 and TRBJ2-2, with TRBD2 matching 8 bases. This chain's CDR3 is CAISDNVSGKNTGELFF. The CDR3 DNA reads TGTGCCATCAGTGACAACGTTAGCGGGAAGAACACCGGGGAGCTGTTTTTT.